This TCR beta chain was found in a study of blood T cells in healthy people across ages. Study results and limitations: Long-lived donors carried more naive CD4+ cells and greater diversity than aged donors.

Approximately 9 milliliters was the volume of peripheral blood drawn from each donor. This clonotype was recorded a few times. Its antigen remains unknown. Germline V gene data show CDR1 as MGHDK and CDR2 as SYGVNS. J gave up 4 bases and V 5 bases, and 7 bases lay outside the gene matches. The CDR3 runs to 15 residues. It was with a sample-barcoded 5' primer and a J-beta primer mix that a second PCR of about 7 to 12 cycles was run. TCRdb re-derived calls from the 5' RACE reads in MiXCR, one entry per CDR3 protein. The table lists 790,000 or so distinct CDR3 sequences, more than 50% of them singletons. The sequence derives from a man between 40 and 49 years old in good health. Material for sequencing was blood. V and J are TRBV25-1 and TRBJ2-1, with 8 bases fitting TRBD2. CDR3 residues: CASSSGLALYNEQFF. The CDR3, as DNA: TGTGCCAGCAGTTCCGGACTAGCTCTTTACAATGAGCAGTTCTTC.